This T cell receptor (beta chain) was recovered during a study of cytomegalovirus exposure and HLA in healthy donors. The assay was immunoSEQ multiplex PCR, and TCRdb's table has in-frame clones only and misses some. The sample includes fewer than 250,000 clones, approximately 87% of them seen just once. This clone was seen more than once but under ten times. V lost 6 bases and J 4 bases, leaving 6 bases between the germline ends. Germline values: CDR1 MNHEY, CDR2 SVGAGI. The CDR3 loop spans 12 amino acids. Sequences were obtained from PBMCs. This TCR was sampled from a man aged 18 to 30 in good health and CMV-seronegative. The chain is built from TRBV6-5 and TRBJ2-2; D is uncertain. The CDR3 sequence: CASRRTTGELFF. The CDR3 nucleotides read TGTGCCAGCAGGCGAACCACCGGGGAGCTGTTTTTT.